Detailed here is one TCR beta chain. What it binds is unknown. The sample's treatment: around 19 received Ad26.COV2.S at low or high dose, single or two shots; about 5 received placebo; per-sample allocation not given. Sampling was done on day 63 after the first vaccine or placebo injection. Expressing Wuhan-strain SARS-CoV-2 spike, an Ad26 vector served as the vaccine. Profiling relied on immunoSEQ multiplex PCR, and the TCRdb table lists in-frame clones only, not all of them. The sample holds about 390,000 clones, 92% seen once. This sample was included in a study of Ad26.COV2.S vaccination and SARS-CoV-2 variants. Study information: Donor was assigned to the Ad26.COV2.S arm of trial COV1001. Overall study results and limits: The TCR-based breadth and depth measures might underestimate overall T cell responses. Greater spike-specific TCR breadth was seen in vaccine recipients than in placebo recipients.

V dropped 4 bases and J dropped 5 bases, with 10 bases sitting between them. Germline V gene data show CDR1 as SGHDT and CDR2 as YYEEEE. CDR3 length: 13 residues. The V gene is TRBV5-6, the J gene TRBJ1-5; possibly TRBD1 for D (6 bases). This clonotype was obtained from a person aged 18-65 years who received the Ad26.COV2.S COVID-19 vaccine or a placebo. The specimen was peripheral blood, collected in a trial of Ad26.COV2.S vaccine versus placebo. The CDR3 DNA reads as TGTGCCAGCAGCCTGAAGGGGGATCAGCCCCAGCATTTT. Translating it yields CASSLKGDQPQHF.